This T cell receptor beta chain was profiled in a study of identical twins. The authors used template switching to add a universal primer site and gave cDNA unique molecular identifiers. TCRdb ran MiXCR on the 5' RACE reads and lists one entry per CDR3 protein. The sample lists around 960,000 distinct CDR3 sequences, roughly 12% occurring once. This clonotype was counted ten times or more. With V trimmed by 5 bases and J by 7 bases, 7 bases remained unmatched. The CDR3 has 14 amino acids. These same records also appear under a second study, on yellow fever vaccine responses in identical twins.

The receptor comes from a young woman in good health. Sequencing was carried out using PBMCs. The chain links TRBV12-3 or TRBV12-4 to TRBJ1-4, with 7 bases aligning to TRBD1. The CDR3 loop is CASSPRGLGEKLFF. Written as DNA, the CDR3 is TGTGCCAGCAGTCCTAGGGGGCTAGGTGAAAAACTGTTTTTT.